Shown below are 10 T cell receptor beta chains from a single sample sequenced in a study of cytomegalovirus exposure and HLA in healthy donors. Use of 60 Vbeta and 13 Jbeta primers characterized the PCR. The method was immunoSEQ multiplex PCR; TCRdb's version includes in-frame clones alone and lacks a portion of them. The repertoire holds roughly 120,000 clones, with 75% to 90% as singletons. The sample taken for sequencing was PBMCs. These receptors all stem from a man aged 35 to 55 in good health and CMV-seronegative.

The rearrangement links TRBV6-1 to TRBJ1-2; 8 nucleotides match TRBD1. With 7 bases clipped from V and 8 bases from J, the junction kept 3 bases outside the gene matches. Germline V gene data show CDR1 as MNHNS and CDR2 as SASEGT. The CDR3 contains 11 residues. The CDR3, as DNA: TGTGCCAGCACGACAGGGGTCGGCTACACCTTC. This encodes CASTTGVGYTF.

V and J are TRBV6-5 and TRBJ2-7, with 8 bases matching TRBD2. V shed 5 bases, J shed 4 bases, and the junction held 10 bases outside the gene matches. Germline V gene sequence: CDR1 MNHEY, CDR2 SVGAGI. The CDR3 contains 15 residues. The CDR3 nucleotides read TGTGCCAGCAGTCCCTCCGCGGGAGGAAGGTACGAGCAGTACTTC. It is translated as CASSPSAGGRYEQYF.

Only a few counts were recorded for this clone. The chain couples TRBV2 to TRBJ1-5; 7 bases map to TRBD1. Trimming cost V 8 bases and J 4 bases; bases outside gene matches: 8. CDR3 length: 14 amino acids. Germline values: CDR1 SNHLY, CDR2 FYNNEI. This CDR3 reads CASGETGINQPQHF. The DNA of the CDR3 is TGTGCCAGCGGGGAGACAGGGATAAATCAGCCCCAGCATTTT. Based on the CDR3 plus reference TRBV2 and TRBJ1-5, the full variable domain is EPEVTQTPSHQVTQMGQEVILRCVPISNHLYFYWYRQILGQKVEFLVSFYNNEISEKSEIFDDQFSVERPDGSNFTLKIRSTKLEDSAMYFCASGETGINQPQHFGDGTRLSIL.

The chain carries TRBV9 and TRBJ2-5; no clear D gene. The CDR3 runs to 12 residues. With 2 bases removed from V and 4 bases from J, the gap between germline ends came to 6 bases. The germline CDR1 and CDR2 sequences are SGDLS and YYNGEE. The CDR3 region has the DNA TGTGCCAGCAGCGTTGCAGGAGAGACCCAGTACTTC. Its protein is CASSVAGETQYF. The whole variable domain, remainder taken from reference TRBV9 and TRBJ2-5, is DSGVTQTPKHLITATGQRVTLRCSPRSGDLSVYWYQQSLDQGLQFLIQYYNGEERAKGNILERFSAQQFPDLHSELNLSSLELGDSALYFCASSVAGETQYFGPGTRLLVL.

The V and J genes are TRBV12-5 and TRBJ1-1; TRBD1 matches at 7 bases. The CDR3 extends over 15 amino acids. The V gene end was trimmed by 3 bases and the J gene end by 5 bases; junction bases not matched to a gene: 9. The V gene's germline CDR1 is LGHNT and CDR2 FRNRAP. The CDR3 DNA follows: TGTGCTAGTGGTTTAGAAGGGGGCGCGGGGACTGAAGCTTTCTTT. Its protein product is CASGLEGGAGTEAFF.

This rearrangement joins TRBV12-5 to TRBJ2-3, with D maybe TRBD1 (6 bases). Germline CDR1 is LGHNT and CDR2 is FRNRAP. Deletions cut 2 bases from V and 0 bases from J, with 15 bases between. The CDR3 is 17 residues long. The CDR3 DNA reads as TGTGCTAGTGGTTTGTTTAGGACAGCATCTAGCACAGATACGCAGTATTTT. Protein: CASGLFRTASSTDTQYF.

This chain links TRBV5-1 with TRBJ2-5, with D possibly TRBD1 on 5 matching bases. The CDR3 length is 14 residues. Germline V gene sequence: CDR1 SGHRS, CDR2 YFSETQ. V was cut by 0 bases and J by 4 bases, with 10 bases left in between. The CDR3 region is CASSLEVGRETQYF. The CDR3 DNA sequence: TGCGCCAGCAGCTTGGAGGTGGGGCGAGAGACCCAGTACTTC. Variable domain in full (rest from reference TRBV5-1 and TRBJ2-5): KAGVTQTPRYLIKTRGQQVTLSCSPISGHRSVSWYQQTPGQGLQFLFEYFSETQRNKGNFPGRFSGRQFSNSRSEMNVSTLELGDSALYLCASSLEVGRETQYFGPGTRLLVL.

This chain uses TRBV27 with TRBJ1-2, with 9 bases aligning to TRBD1. The germline CDR1 and CDR2 sequences are MNHEY and SMNVEV (reference sequence). There are 16 residues in the CDR3. V dropped 3 bases and J dropped 4; count of bases not matched to a gene: 9. The CDR3 spells CASSFDGTGFSYGYTF. The CDR3 region has the DNA TGTGCCAGCAGTTTCGACGGGACAGGGTTTAGCTATGGCTACACCTTC.

CDR3 in amino acids: CASSLVEVRNEQFF. The CDR3 DNA reads TGTGCCAGCAGCTTGGTCGAGGTCCGGAATGAGCAGTTCTTC. The rearrangement links TRBV5-4 to TRBJ2-1, with D unresolved. Germline V CDR1 and CDR2: SGHNT, YYREEE (reference sequence). The CDR3 is 14 amino acids. The germline V and J ends were trimmed by 0 bases and 7 bases, with 11 bases remaining between them.

The chain has TRBV9 and TRBJ1-1; 7 nucleotides match TRBD1. This CDR3 has 14 amino acids. Germline CDR1 SGDLS, CDR2 YYNGEE. V lost 0 bases and J lost 7; bases outside the gene matches: 6. CDR3 sequence (DNA): TGTGCCAGCAGCGTAGTGGCAGGGGGAGGTGAAGCTTTCTTT. The encoded protein is CASSVVAGGGEAFF.